This is a list of T cell receptor beta chains from one sample in a study of blood T cell repertoires in COVID-19. Libraries were prepared by immunoSEQ multiplex PCR; TCRdb keeps only in-frame clonotypes and omits some of them. The sample comprises 150,000 to 200,000 clones, around 82% of which are singletons, and roughly 7% rests with the top ten. The sequencing sample was made of peripheral blood. The receptors here all came from a woman aged 40 to 50 with COVID-19, enrolled during active disease. The CDR3 runs from the conserved cysteine through the conserved F or W. The D gene is left open where the match is weak. Clone size appears in some rows only: once, few, many, or a class for an expanded clone.

. | TRBD2 | TRBJ2-5 | TRBV11-2 | CASSLVVRAGGGETQYF | TGTGCCAGCAGCTTAGTAGTGCGAGCGGGAGGGGGAGAGACCCAGTACTTC
few | . | TRBJ1-2 | TRBV5-6 | CASSLWVSERGYTF | TGTGCCAGCAGCTTGTGGGTGTCGGAGCGAGGGTACACCTTC
. | . | TRBJ2-1 | TRBV5-6 | CASSAGGRAGFEQFF | TGTGCCAGCAGCGCCGGGGGAAGGGCAGGTTTCGAGCAGTTCTTC
. | TRBD2 | TRBJ2-2 | TRBV9 | CASTGGLVGGELFF | TGTGCCAGCACCGGGGGACTAGTCGGCGGGGAGCTGTTTTTT
. | TRBD2 | TRBJ2-1 | TRBV19 | CATSSGYNEQFF | TGTGCCACTTCTAGCGGCTACAATGAGCAGTTCTTC
. | TRBD2 | TRBJ2-1 | TRBV2 | CASSETSGGEQFF | TGTGCCAGCAGTGAGACTAGCGGGGGGGAGCAGTTCTTC
. | TRBD1 | TRBJ1-2 | TRBV6-2/TRBV6-3 | CASSPDRAGYTF | TGTGCCAGCAGTCCGGACAGGGCTGGCTACACCTTC
. | . | TRBJ1-6 | TRBV9 | CASSSGDGYNSPLHF | TGTGCCAGCAGCTCTGGCGACGGGTATAATTCACCCCTCCACTTT
once | TRBD2 | TRBJ2-3 | TRBV30 | CAWNRGLAGSTDTQYF | TGTGCCTGGAACCGGGGACTAGCGGGTAGCACAGATACGCAGTATTTT
. | . | TRBJ2-5 | TRBV5-1 | CASSLFSGPETQYF | TGCGCCAGCAGCTTGTTTAGCGGCCCAGAGACCCAGTACTTC
. | TRBD2 | TRBJ2-7 | TRBV27 | CASSLGLAYEQYF | TGTGCCAGCAGTTTGGGACTAGCGTACGAGCAGTACTTC
. | . | TRBJ1-2 | TRBV16 | CASSQSEDPRYGYTF | TGTGCCAGCAGCCAATCGGAGGATCCCCGCTATGGCTACACCTTC